The 20 T cell receptor beta chains below all came from one sample that was sequenced in a study of blood T cell repertoires in COVID-19. Only in-frame clones appear in the TCRdb table, and some are missing; sequencing was by immunoSEQ multiplex PCR. The sample lists 300,000 to 350,000 clones, 80% to 90% occurring once. Input material: PBMCs or T cells enriched from blood (not recorded which). These TCRs come from a man aged 30 to 39 who had recovered from COVID-19.

The V and J genes are TRBV18 and TRBJ2-1; TRBD1 aligns across 7 bases. This CDR3 has 14 residues. Trimming at V came to 1 base and at J to 4 bases, leaving 1 base not matched to a gene. Germline lookup yields CDR1 KGHSH and CDR2 LQKENI. CDR3 sequence: CASSPRTGYNEQFF. CDR3 bases: TGTGCCAGCTCACCACGGACAGGATACAATGAGCAGTTCTTC.

This clone came up once. The chain carries TRBV5-1 and TRBJ2-5; possibly TRBD2 for D (6 bases). Germline V gene data show CDR1 as SGHRS and CDR2 as YFSETQ. This CDR3 comprises 15 residues. Trimming shortened V by 0 bases and J by 13 bases, and 22 bases separated the two germline ends. This chain's CDR3 is CASSLDGRIGVNWYF. The CDR3 DNA sequence: TGCGCCAGCAGCTTGGATGGGAGGATAGGGGTCAATTGGTACTTC.

The chain carries TRBV9 and TRBJ1-2; TRBD1 is a possible D gene (6 bases). CDR3 length: 13 residues. Trimming pared 4 bases from V and 8 bases from J, leaving 15 bases between. Looked up from germline, CDR1 is SGDLS and CDR2 is YYNGEE. The CDR3 loop is CASSPTPGAGYTF. CDR3 sequence (DNA): TGTGCCAGCAGCCCCACCCCAGGGGCCGGCTACACCTTC.

This chain joins TRBV5-4 and TRBJ2-1; no clear D. V lost 5 bases to trimming and J lost 0 bases, with 6 bases between them. Germline-derived CDR1 and CDR2 are SGHNT and YYREEE (reference sequence). The CDR3 is 13 amino acids. The CDR3 region has the DNA TGTGCCAGCAGTCTTAGCTCCTACAATGAGCAGTTCTTC. Translating it yields CASSLSSYNEQFF. Combining the CDR3 with reference TRBV5-4 and TRBJ2-1 gives the whole variable domain ETGVTQSPTHLIKTRGQQVTLRCSSQSGHNTVSWYQQALGQGPQFIFQYYREEENGRGNFPPRFSGLQFPNYSSELNVNALELDDSALYLCASSLSSYNEQFFGPGTRLTVL.

The chain uses TRBV7-2 and TRBJ2-1; 12 bases fit TRBD2. The CDR3 covers 16 residues. After removal of 5 bases from V and 7 bases from J, the junction contained 9 bases not matched to a gene. The germline CDR1 and CDR2 sequences are SGHTA and FQGNSA. The CDR3 DNA reads as TGTGCCAGCAGCGCCTCGGGACTAGCGGGTAGAAATGAGCAGTTCTTC. Translating gives CASSASGLAGRNEQFF.

The V gene is TRBV30, the J gene TRBJ1-1, with D unclear. The V and J ends lost 3 bases and 3 bases respectively, with 5 bases between them. The CDR3 covers 11 residues. Germline V CDR1 and CDR2: GTSNPN, SVGIG (reference sequence). The DNA for the CDR3 is TGTGCCTGGAGCCTCGACACTGAAGCTTTCTTT. Residues: CAWSLDTEAFF.

V usage is TRBV12-3 or TRBV12-4 and J usage is TRBJ2-1; possibly TRBD2 for D (6 bases). The CDR3 is 13 residues long. The V end lost 6 bases, the J end lost 4 bases, and 10 bases lay between the germline ends. The CDR3 nucleotides read TGTGCCAGCAGCCGACGGGGGTACAATGAGCAGTTCTTC. This codes for CASSRRGYNEQFF.

V and J are TRBV5-8 and TRBJ1-3, with D tentatively TRBD1 (6 bases). The CDR3 extends over 16 amino acids. V lost 4 bases and J lost 4, with 18 bases in between. Germline V gives CDR1 SGHTS, CDR2 YDEGEE. Written as DNA, the CDR3 is TGTGCCAGCAGCCACCGGGACACTATAACGGGAAACACCATATATTTT. Translating gives CASSHRDTITGNTIYF.

This chain connects TRBV11-3 to TRBJ2-2; TRBD1 might be the D (5 bases). V shed 5 bases and J shed 4 bases, with 17 bases lying between them. Looked up from germline, CDR1 is SGHNT and CDR2 is YENEEA. This CDR3 contains 16 residues. CDR3 loop: CASSPRQGRGTGELFF. In DNA, the CDR3 is TGTGCCAGCAGCCCCCGGCAGGGTAGGGGCACCGGGGAGCTGTTTTTT.

The chain has TRBV6-5 and TRBJ2-3; the D gene is possibly TRBD1 (6 bases). The CDR3 length is 13 residues. CDR1 MNHEY and CDR2 SVGAGI come from the germline V gene. Trimming cost V 6 bases and J 9 bases, with 16 bases left between them. The CDR3, as DNA: TGTGCCAGCAGGTTCCAGGGGTCGCGAACGCAGTATTTT. This codes for CASRFQGSRTQYF.

The chain joins TRBV24-1 to TRBJ2-2, with 7 nucleotides matching TRBD2. Trimming at V came to 3 bases and at J to 0 bases, leaving 9 bases not matched to a gene. The CDR3 covers 18 residues. Germline V gene sequence: CDR1 KGHDR, CDR2 SFDVKD. CDR3 sequence: CATSDTPTSVANTGELFF. In nucleotides, the CDR3 is TGTGCCACCAGTGATACCCCAACTAGCGTCGCGAACACCGGGGAGCTGTTTTTT.

The chain is built from TRBV6-5 and TRBJ1-6; D is ambiguous. The V end lost 5 bases, the J end lost 7 bases, and 15 bases lay between the germline ends. The CDR3 has 15 residues. Germline loops: CDR1 MNHEY, CDR2 SVGAGI. The CDR3 bases are TGTGCCAGCAGTCCCGGACGCCCGGGGAATTCACCCCTCCACTTT. Translated: CASSPGRPGNSPLHF.

This clone was counted only a few times. The rearrangement joins TRBV6-5 to TRBJ1-4; 7 bases line up with TRBD1. The CDR3 sequence is 16 residues long. Germline assignment: CDR1 MNHEY and CDR2 SVGAGI. V shed 0 bases, J shed 8 bases, and the junction held 9 bases outside the gene matches. The CDR3 coding sequence is TGTGCCAGCAGTTACTCGAGGAGGGGGCGAGGGGAAAAACTGTTTTTT. Its translation: CASSYSRRGRGEKLFF.

This rearrangement joins TRBV5-1 to TRBJ1-5; D unclear. Germline CDR1 reads SGHRS; CDR2 reads YFSETQ. Trimming removed 4 bases from V and 4 bases from J, with 9 bases in between. The CDR3 extends over 13 amino acids. CDR3 in amino acids: CASSGGGNQPQHF. DNA for the CDR3: TGCGCCAGCAGCGGAGGAGGGAATCAGCCCCAGCATTTT.

The rearrangement joins TRBV21-1 to TRBJ2-3; the table's D call, TRBD2, has no DNA check behind it. TRBV21-1 is a pseudogene. The CDR3 is made up of 20 amino acids. The CDR3 loop is CASSKEGEGTSGGVTDTQYF. For the CDR3, the DNA is TGTGCCAGCAGCAAAGAAGGGGAAGGGACTAGCGGGGGGGTGACAGATACGCAGTATTTT.

This clone was observed once. At one of its ends the junction is not consistent with the germline gene, which may arise from a read error. This chain uses TRBV5-1 with TRBJ2-2; 16 nucleotides align to TRBD2. CDR3 length: 18 residues. Germline CDR1 and CDR2: SGHRS and YFSETQ. CDR3 DNA sequence: TGCGCCAGCAGCCCGGGAGGGACTAGCGGGGGGGAACACCGGGGAGCTGTTTTT. Its protein product is CASSPGGTSGGEHRGAVF.

The chain couples TRBV20-1 to TRBJ1-1; D is perhaps TRBD1 (5 bases). V was clipped by 3 bases and J by 5 bases, with 13 bases between them. CDR1 is DFQATT, CDR2 SNEGSKA, per germline (reference sequence). This CDR3 contains 13 residues. In nucleotides, the CDR3 is TGCAGTGCTAGTCAATCCGCAGGGACTGAAGCTTTCTTT. Translating it yields CSASQSAGTEAFF.

The chain employs TRBV21-1 and TRBJ1-1; the DNA was not used to check the table's D call, TRBD1. TRBV21-1 corresponds to a pseudogene. CDR3 length equals 12 residues. The CDR3 DNA follows: TGTGCCAGCAGCAAATATCTTCAGGGTGCTTTCTTT. Its translation: CASSKYLQGAFF.

The chain has TRBV11-2 and TRBJ2-5; D might be TRBD2 (6 bases). Germline assignment: CDR1 SGHAT and CDR2 FQNNGV. Trimming stripped 1 base from V and 5 bases from J, with 11 bases between. CDR3 length: 14 residues. CDR3 nucleotides: TGTGCCAGCAGCTTAGCTGGGGGGTTCGAGACCCAGTACTTC. Translation: CASSLAGGFETQYF.

The genes are TRBV27 and TRBJ2-1; 8 nucleotides line up with TRBD2. The germline CDR1 and CDR2 sequences are MNHEY and SMNVEV (reference sequence). Trimming took 8 bases from V and 1 from J; bases not matched to a gene: 4. The CDR3 is 14 residues long. CDR3 sequence: CASGREGSYNEQFF. CDR3 DNA: TGTGCCAGCGGACGGGAGGGTTCCTACAATGAGCAGTTCTTC.